This T cell receptor (beta chain) was found in a study of T-cell reconstitution after alpha-beta-depleted transplantation in children. Unique molecular identifiers featured in how the TCRbeta library was prepared. TCRdb passed the PCR reads through MiXCR, listing each CDR3 protein once. The sample has some 9,000 distinct CDR3 sequences, approximately 15% seen once. Study outcomes and limitations: Counts and diversity of T cells one year after transplant came mostly from newly produced T cells.

Germline-derived CDR1 and CDR2 are LGHNA and YNFKEQ. CDR3 length: 15 residues. V lost 0 bases, J lost 1 base, and 10 bases lay in between. This clonotype was found many times. Its antigen is currently unknown. Specimen: PBMCs, mostly from graft donor cells, collected 60 days after TCRalphabeta/CD19-depleted stem cell transplant. The receptor's source is a girl in the first two years of life who had a stem cell transplant for combined immunodeficiency, so the T cells may come from the graft donor. V and J are TRBV4-2 and TRBJ2-7; D remains unclear. CDR3 sequence reads: CASSQDKGWSYEQYF. CDR3 coding DNA: TGTGCCAGCAGCCAAGATAAAGGGTGGTCCTACGAGCAGTACTTC.